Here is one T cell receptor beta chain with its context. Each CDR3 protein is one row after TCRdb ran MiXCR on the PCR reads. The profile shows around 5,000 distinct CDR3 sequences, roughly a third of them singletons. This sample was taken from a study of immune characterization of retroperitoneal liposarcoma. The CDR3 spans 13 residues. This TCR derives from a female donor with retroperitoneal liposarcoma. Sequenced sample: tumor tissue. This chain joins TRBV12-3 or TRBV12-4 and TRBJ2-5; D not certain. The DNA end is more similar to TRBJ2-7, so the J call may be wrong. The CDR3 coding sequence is TGTGCCAGCAGTTTATCAGAGCTCGGCGAGCAGTACTTC. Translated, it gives CASSLSELGEQYF.